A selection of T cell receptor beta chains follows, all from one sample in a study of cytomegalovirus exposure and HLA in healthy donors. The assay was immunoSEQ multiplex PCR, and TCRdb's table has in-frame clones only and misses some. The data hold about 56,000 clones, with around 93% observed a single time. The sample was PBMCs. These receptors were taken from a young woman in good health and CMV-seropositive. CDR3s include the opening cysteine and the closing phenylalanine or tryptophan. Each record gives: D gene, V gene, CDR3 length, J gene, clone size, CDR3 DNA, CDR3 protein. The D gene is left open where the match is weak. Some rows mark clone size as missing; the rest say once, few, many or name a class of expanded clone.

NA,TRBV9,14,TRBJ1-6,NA,TGTGCCAGCACCCTCGGGGGGGCAAATTCACCCCTCCACTTT,CASTLGGANSPLHF
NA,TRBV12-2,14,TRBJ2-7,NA,TGTGCAAGTCGGTTTACAGGGATAGGAGGCGAGCAGTACTTC,CASRFTGIGGEQYF
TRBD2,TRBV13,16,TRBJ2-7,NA,TGTGCCAGCAGCCCCGGACTAGCGGGGGGCCGCGGCGAGCAGTACTTC,CASSPGLAGGRGEQYF
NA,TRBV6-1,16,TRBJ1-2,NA,TGTGCCAGCAGTGAAAGAAACTACAGGGAGAACTATGGCTACACCTTC,CASSERNYRENYGYTF
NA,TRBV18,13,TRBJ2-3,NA,TGTGCCAGCTCACGACTGTCGGGGGATACGCAGTATTTT,CASSRLSGDTQYF
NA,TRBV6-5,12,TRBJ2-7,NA,TGTGCCAGCAGTTGGGCGAGCTACGAGCAGTACTTC,CASSWASYEQYF
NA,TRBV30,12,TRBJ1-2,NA,TGTGCCTGGACTACAGGGCAATATGGCTACACCTTC,CAWTTGQYGYTF
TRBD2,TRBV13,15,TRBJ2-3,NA,TGTGCCAGCAGCTCCCCGGGGGGTCTCACAGATACGCAGTATTTT,CASSSPGGLTDTQYF
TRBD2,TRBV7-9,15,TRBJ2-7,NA,TGTGCCAGCAGCGAGGGACTAGGCCTTTACTACGAGCAGTACTTC,CASSEGLGLYYEQYF
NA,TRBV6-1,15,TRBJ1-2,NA,TGTGCCAGCCCGGGGTGGGGGGGGGCCTCCTATGGCTACACCTTC,CASPGWGGASYGYTF
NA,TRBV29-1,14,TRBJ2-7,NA,TGCAGCGTGAAAAGTTTCGGGAAACCCTACGAGCAGTACTTC,CSVKSFGKPYEQYF
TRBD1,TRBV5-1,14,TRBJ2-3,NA,TGCGCCAGCAGTGACAGGACAGGGCCAGATACGCAGTATTTT,CASSDRTGPDTQYF
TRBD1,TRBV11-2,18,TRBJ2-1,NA,TGTGCCAGCAGCCCTAAAACCTGGACAGGGAGCTCCTACAATGAGCAGTTCTTC,CASSPKTWTGSSYNEQFF
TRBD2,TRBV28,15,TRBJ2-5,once,TGTGCCAGCAGTTTCACGGGGGGGCCTGGAGAGACCCAGTACTTC,CASSFTGGPGETQYF
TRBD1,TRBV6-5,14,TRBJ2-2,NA,TGTGCCAGCAACATACAGGGGGCCACCGGGGAGCTGTTTTTT,CASNIQGATGELFF
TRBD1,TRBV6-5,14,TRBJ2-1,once,TGTGCCAGCAGAACCCGGACAGGGGCCGATGAGCAGTTCTTC,CASRTRTGADEQFF
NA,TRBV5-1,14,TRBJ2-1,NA,TGCGCCAGCAGCCACGGGACGGAGGGCAATGAGCAGTTCTTC,CASSHGTEGNEQFF
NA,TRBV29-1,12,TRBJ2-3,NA,TGCAGCGGGCGAGCGGCCACAGATACGCAGTATTTT,CSGRAATDTQYF
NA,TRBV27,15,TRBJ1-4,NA,TGTGCCAGCAGTGGTACGCAGGGGACGTATGAAAAACTGTTTTTT,CASSGTQGTYEKLFF
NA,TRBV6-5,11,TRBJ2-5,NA,TGTGCCAGCAGTATCCGAGAGACCCAGTACTTC,CASSIRETQYF
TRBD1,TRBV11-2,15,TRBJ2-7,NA,TGTGCCAGCAGCGTCTGGGACAGGGGATCCTACGAGCAGTACTTC,CASSVWDRGSYEQYF
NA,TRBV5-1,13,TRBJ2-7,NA,TGCGCCAGCAGCTCCGGACAGCTAAACGAGCAGTACTTC,CASSSGQLNEQYF
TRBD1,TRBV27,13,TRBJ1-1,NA,TGTGCCACAAAAGGACAGGGGGCGGCTGAAGCTTTCTTT,CATKGQGAAEAFF
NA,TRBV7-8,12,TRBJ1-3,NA,TGTGCCAGCAGCCTGAACCGGGGCACCATATATTTT,CASSLNRGTIYF
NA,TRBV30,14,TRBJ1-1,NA,TGTGCCTGGAGAAGGGGGGGGCGGCAGACTGAAGCTTTCTTT,CAWRRGGRQTEAFF
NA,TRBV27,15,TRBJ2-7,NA,TGTGCCAGCAGTTTCATGGGACATGGGATCTACGAGCAGTACTTC,CASSFMGHGIYEQYF